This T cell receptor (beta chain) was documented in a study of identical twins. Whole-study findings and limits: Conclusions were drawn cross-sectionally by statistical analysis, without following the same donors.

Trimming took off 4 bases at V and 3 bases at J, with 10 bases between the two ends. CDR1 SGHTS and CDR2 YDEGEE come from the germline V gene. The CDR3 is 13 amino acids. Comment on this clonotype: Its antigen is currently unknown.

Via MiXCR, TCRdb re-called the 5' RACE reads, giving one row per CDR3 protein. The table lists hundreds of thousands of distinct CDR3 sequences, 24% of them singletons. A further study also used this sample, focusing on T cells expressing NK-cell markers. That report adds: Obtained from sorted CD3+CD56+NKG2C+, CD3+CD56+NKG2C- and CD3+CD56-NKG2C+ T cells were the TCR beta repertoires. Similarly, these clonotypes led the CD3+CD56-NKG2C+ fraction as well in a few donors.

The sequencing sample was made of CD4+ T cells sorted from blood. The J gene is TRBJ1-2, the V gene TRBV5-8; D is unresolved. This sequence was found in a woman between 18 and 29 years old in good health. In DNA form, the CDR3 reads TGTGCCAGCAGCCGACCCGGTGACTATGGCTACACCTTC. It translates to CASSRPGDYGYTF.